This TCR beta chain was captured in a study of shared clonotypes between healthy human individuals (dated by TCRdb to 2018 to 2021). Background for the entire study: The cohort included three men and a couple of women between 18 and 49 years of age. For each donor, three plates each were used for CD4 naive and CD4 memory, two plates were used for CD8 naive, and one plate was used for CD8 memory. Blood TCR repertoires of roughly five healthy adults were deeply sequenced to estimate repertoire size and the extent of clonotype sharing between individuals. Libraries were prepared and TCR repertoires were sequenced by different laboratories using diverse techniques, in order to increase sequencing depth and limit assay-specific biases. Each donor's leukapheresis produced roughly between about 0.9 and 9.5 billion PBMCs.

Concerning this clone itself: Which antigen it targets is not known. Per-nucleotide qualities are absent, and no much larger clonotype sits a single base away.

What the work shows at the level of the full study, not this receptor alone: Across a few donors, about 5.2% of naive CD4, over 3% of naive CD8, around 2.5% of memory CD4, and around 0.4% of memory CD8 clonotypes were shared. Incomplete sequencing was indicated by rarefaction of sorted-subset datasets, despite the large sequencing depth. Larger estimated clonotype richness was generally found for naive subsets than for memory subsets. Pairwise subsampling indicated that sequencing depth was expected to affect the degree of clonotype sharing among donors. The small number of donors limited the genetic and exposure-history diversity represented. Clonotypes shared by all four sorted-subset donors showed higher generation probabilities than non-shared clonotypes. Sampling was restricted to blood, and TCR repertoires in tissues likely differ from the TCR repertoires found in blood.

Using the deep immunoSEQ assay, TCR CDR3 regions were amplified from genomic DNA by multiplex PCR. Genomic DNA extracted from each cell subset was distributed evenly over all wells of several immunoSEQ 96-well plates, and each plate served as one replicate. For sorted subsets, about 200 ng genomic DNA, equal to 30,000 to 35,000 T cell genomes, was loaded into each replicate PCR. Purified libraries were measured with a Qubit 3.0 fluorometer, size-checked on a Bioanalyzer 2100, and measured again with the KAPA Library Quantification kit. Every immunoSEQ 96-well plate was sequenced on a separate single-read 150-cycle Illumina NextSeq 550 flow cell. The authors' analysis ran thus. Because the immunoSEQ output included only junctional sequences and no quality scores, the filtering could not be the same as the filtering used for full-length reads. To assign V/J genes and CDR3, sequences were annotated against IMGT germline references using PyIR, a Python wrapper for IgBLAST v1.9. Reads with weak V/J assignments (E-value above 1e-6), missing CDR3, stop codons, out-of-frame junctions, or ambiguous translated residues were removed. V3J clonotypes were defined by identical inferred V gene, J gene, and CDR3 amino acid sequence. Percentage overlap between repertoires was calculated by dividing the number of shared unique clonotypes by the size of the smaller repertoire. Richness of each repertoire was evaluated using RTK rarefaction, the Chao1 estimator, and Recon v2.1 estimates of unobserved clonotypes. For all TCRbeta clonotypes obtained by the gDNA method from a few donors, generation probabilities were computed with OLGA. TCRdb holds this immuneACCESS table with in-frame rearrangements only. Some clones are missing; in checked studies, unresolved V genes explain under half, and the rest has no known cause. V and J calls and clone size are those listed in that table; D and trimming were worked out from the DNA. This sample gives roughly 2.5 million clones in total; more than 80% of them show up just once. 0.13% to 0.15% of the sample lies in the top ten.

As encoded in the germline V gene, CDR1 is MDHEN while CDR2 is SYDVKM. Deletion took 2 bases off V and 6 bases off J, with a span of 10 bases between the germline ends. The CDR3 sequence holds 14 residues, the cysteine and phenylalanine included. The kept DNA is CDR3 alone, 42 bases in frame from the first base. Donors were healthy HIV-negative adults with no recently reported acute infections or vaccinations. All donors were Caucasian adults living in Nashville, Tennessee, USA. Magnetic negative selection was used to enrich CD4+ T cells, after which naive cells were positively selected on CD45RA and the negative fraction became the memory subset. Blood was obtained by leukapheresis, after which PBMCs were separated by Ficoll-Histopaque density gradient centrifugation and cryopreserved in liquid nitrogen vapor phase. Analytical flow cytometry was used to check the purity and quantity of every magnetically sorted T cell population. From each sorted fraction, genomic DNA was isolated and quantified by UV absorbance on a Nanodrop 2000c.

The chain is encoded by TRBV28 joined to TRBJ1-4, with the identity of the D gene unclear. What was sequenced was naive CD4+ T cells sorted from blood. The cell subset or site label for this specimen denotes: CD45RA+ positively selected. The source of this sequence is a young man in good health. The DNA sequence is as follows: TGTGCCAGCAGTTTAAGTCCCGTCTATGAAAAACTGTTTTTT. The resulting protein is CASSLSPVYEKLFF.